Below, 26 T cell receptor beta chains from the same sample are listed, as sequenced in a study of glioma-infiltrating T cells. The iRepertoire nested amplicon-rescue multiplex PCR amplified TCR alpha and beta CDR3s from RNA. TCRdb analysed the multiplex PCR reads with MiXCR anew, one entry per CDR3 protein. Of about 400,000 distinct CDR3 sequences listed, 41% are singletons. The sequencing input was glioma tissue, nonneoplastic brain tissue, or PBMCs (not recorded which). The receptors originated from a human donor with low-grade glioma or glioblastoma, undergoing nonglioma brain surgery, or in good health (not recorded which).

There are many counts of this clonotype. The chain joins TRBV6-1 to TRBJ1-5, with D unresolved. Germline values: CDR1 MNHNS, CDR2 SASEGT. CDR3 size: 15 residues. Trimming took off 6 bases at V and 0 bases at J, with 12 bases between the two ends. This chain's CDR3 is CASRREDYSNQPQHF. The CDR3, as DNA: TGTGCCAGCAGGAGAGAGGACTATAGCAATCAGCCCCAGCATTTT.

J is TRBJ1-5 and V is TRBV7-8, with D unclear. Trimming shortened V by 3 bases and J by 0 bases, and 12 bases separated the two germline ends. The length of the CDR3 is 16 residues. CDR1 and CDR2 from the germline V gene are SGHVS and FQNEAQ. The CDR3 is CASSFLRVSSNQPQHF. CDR3 nucleotide sequence: TGTGCCAGCAGCTTTCTGCGAGTTAGTAGCAATCAGCCCCAGCATTTT.

The chain joins TRBV19 to TRBJ1-1, with D unclear. The CDR3 contains 14 residues. V shed 5 bases and J shed 3 bases, with 13 bases lying between them. Germline CDR1 LNHDA, CDR2 SQIVND (reference sequence). The CDR3 protein is CASSAGVRHTEAFF. The CDR3 region has the DNA TGTGCCAGTAGTGCGGGAGTTCGGCACACTGAAGCTTTCTTT.

Regarding this clonotype: A much larger clone is a single base away; this may be a read error. The rearrangement links TRBV6-1 to TRBJ2-1; D is uncertain. This CDR3 has 15 amino acids. Germline V CDR1 and CDR2: MNHNS, SASEGT. The CDR3 loop is CASTRPGSSYNKQFF. The CDR3 DNA reads TGTGCCAGCACCCGACCGGGCAGCTCCTACAATAAGCAGTTCTTC.

Comments on this clonotype: The junction and the germline gene differ at one end; a read error may be behind it. The chain recombines TRBV3-1 with TRBJ2-1, with D possibly being TRBD2 (5 bases). This CDR3 has 12 residues. Germline V gene lookup returns CDR1 LGHDT and CDR2 YNNKEL (reference sequence). The CDR3 spells CASSQVHYERYF. The CDR3 DNA reads as TGTGCCAGCAGCCAAGTCCACTACGAGCGGTACTTC.

Turning to this clonotype: The missing conserved phenylalanine or tryptophan at the end of this CDR3 makes a read error likely. The chain uses TRBV6-8 and TRBJ1-1; perhaps TRBD1 as D (6 bases). This CDR3 is built from 15 residues. Between the trimmed V and J ends, which lost 4 bases and 1 base, there was a span of 13 bases. Germline V CDR1 and CDR2: MNHGY, SAAAGT. The CDR3 bases are TGTGCCAGCAGTTCCCGAGGGGGGGCGAACACTGAAGCTTTCTCT. The encoded protein is CASSSRGGANTEAFS.

This clonotype was detected only a few times. The rearrangement links TRBV2 to TRBJ2-7; a weak D match, TRBD2 (6 bases). The CDR3 runs to 15 residues. V was clipped by 6 bases and J by 1 base, with 16 bases between them. The germline gives CDR1 SNHLY, CDR2 FYNNEI. The CDR3 nucleotides are TGTGCCAGCAGGCAATCCGGGACTCCATCCTACGAGCAGTACTTC. The encoded protein is CASRQSGTPSYEQYF.

This clonotype was recorded at least ten times. CDR3 sequence reads: CASSLGIPYNSPLHF. In DNA, the CDR3 is TGTGCCAGCAGTTTGGGGATACCCTATAATTCACCCCTCCACTTT. This chain links TRBV27 with TRBJ1-6; D not resolved. Germline loops: CDR1 MNHEY, CDR2 SMNVEV (reference sequence). The length of the CDR3 is 15 residues. The V end was cut by 3 bases, the J end by 2 bases, with 8 bases between.

The chain recombines TRBV19 with TRBJ2-1; D is unclear. Trimming took 5 bases from V and 7 from J, leaving 9 bases between them. The CDR3 has 12 residues. Germline CDR1 is LNHDA and CDR2 is SQIVND (reference sequence). For the CDR3, the DNA is TGTGCCAGTAGTCATGGGTGGAATGAGCAGTTCTTC. This gives the protein CASSHGWNEQFF.

Note on this clonotype: A much bigger clone sits one base away, suggesting this may be a read error. V gene TRBV15 combines with J gene TRBJ2-1; no reliable D call. Germline CDR1 is LNHNV and CDR2 is YYDKDF (reference sequence). V was pared by 8 bases and J by 0 bases, with 11 bases between. This CDR3 region has 14 residues. CDR3 amino acids: CATGISSSYNEQFF. The CDR3 DNA is TGTGCCACCGGGATTTCGAGCTCCTACAATGAGCAGTTCTTC.

The V gene is TRBV4-1, the J gene TRBJ2-3; 12 bases align to TRBD2. The CDR3 has 14 residues. V was clipped by 0 bases and J by 14 bases; unmatched bases: 6. Germline CDR1 MGHRA, CDR2 YSYEKL. The CDR3 sequence: CASSQDVGTSGLYF. The CDR3 DNA follows: TGCGCCAGCAGCCAAGATGTGGGGACTAGCGGGTTGTATTTT.

This clonotype was counted a single time. This could be a read error, since a much larger clone is one nucleotide away. Here the CDR3 omits its conserved ending phenylalanine or tryptophan, so a read error is the likely source. The chain is built from TRBV27 and TRBJ2-1; 10 bases align to TRBD1. Per germline, CDR1 MNHEY and CDR2 SMNVEV (reference sequence). V was pared by 6 bases and J by 4 bases, with 3 bases of the junction left unmatched. The CDR3 is 14 amino acids. CDR3 loop: CASSRDRGYNEQFS. CDR3 bases: TGTGCCAGCAGCCGGGACAGGGGTTACAATGAGCAGTTCTCC.

This clonotype was observed a single time. This chain links TRBV19 with TRBJ2-2, with D maybe TRBD1 (5 bases). The germline CDR1 and CDR2 sequences are LNHDA and SQIVND (reference sequence). This CDR3 comprises 13 residues. Trimming took 7 bases from V and 8 from J, leaving 14 bases between them. CDR3 residues: CASTPRVTGELFF. In DNA, the CDR3 is TGTGCCAGTACTCCCAGGGTAACAGGGGAGCTGTTTTTT. Supplemented by reference TRBV19 and TRBJ2-2, the full variable domain reads DGGITQSPKYLFRKEGQNVTLSCEQNLNHDAMYWYRQDPGQGLRLIYYSQIVNDFQKGDIAEGYSVSREKKESFPLTVTSAQKNPTAFYLCASTPRVTGELFFGEGSRLTVL.

The chain carries TRBV19 and TRBJ2-1, with 9 positions matching TRBD1. V lost 5 bases and J lost 0; bases outside the gene matches: 5. CDR3 size: 16 residues. Germline V gene data show CDR1 as LNHDA and CDR2 as SQIVND (reference sequence). CDR3 protein: CASSGMDRGSYNEQFF. Written as DNA, the CDR3 is TGTGCCAGTAGTGGAATGGACAGGGGCTCCTACAATGAGCAGTTCTTC.

To note about this clonotype: A read error may explain this, as a much larger clone is one base away. The V call is TRBV7-2, the J call TRBJ2-1, with 12 bases matching TRBD2. The CDR3 runs to 15 residues. Germline V gene lookup returns CDR1 SGHTA and CDR2 FQGNSA. Trimming cost V 7 bases and J 7 bases; bases outside gene matches: 8. In DNA, the CDR3 is TGTGCCAGCAACACCCGACTAGCGGGAGTGAATGAGCAGTTCTTC. Its translation: CASNTRLAGVNEQFF.

In DNA, the CDR3 is TGCAGTGCAACGCCAGACTACAGTGGGCGGTCGGACGAGCAGTACTTC. Translating gives CSATPDYSGRSDEQYF. The chain combines TRBV20-1 with TRBJ2-7; TRBD2 might be the D (5 bases). The germline V and J ends were trimmed by 6 bases and 5 bases, with 26 bases remaining between them. The V gene's germline CDR1 is DFQATT and CDR2 SNEGSKA (reference sequence). The CDR3 length is 16 residues.

This chain uses TRBV6-2 or TRBV6-3 with TRBJ2-5; TRBD2 agrees at 7 bases. Unmatched junction bases numbered 9, after V lost 5 bases and J lost 3 bases. Germline V lookup: CDR1 MNHEY, CDR2 SVGEGT. The CDR3 contains 15 residues. CDR3 nucleotides: TGTGCCAGCAGTCATACTAGCGATCCGAAAGAGACCCAGTACTTC. Translating gives CASSHTSDPKETQYF.

Worth noting for this clonotype: Since a much larger clone is just one base distant, this may be a read error. V and J are TRBV20-1 and TRBJ2-1; 7 bases agree with TRBD2. The CDR3 covers 14 residues. Germline CDR1 DFQATT, CDR2 SNEGSKA (reference sequence). Here the CDR3 DNA reads TGCAGTGCTAGGGGCGGGAGCTCCTACAATGGGCAGTTCTTC. This sequence encodes CSARGGSSYNGQFF.

The CDR3, as DNA: TGCGCCAGCAGCTTGGCGTTCGGTAGCTCCTACAATGAGCAGTTCTTC. This encodes CASSLAFGSSYNEQFF. The chain recombines TRBV5-1 with TRBJ2-1; D call uncertain. Germline V gene sequence: CDR1 SGHRS, CDR2 YFSETQ. CDR3 size: 16 residues. V was trimmed by 0 bases and J by 0 bases, leaving 10 bases between them. Full variable domain (remainder filled in from reference TRBV5-1 and TRBJ2-1): KAGVTQTPRYLIKTRGQQVTLSCSPISGHRSVSWYQQTPGQGLQFLFEYFSETQRNKGNFPGRFSGRQFSNSRSEMNVSTLELGDSALYLCASSLAFGSSYNEQFFGPGTRLTVL.

This clonotype showed up many times. CDR3 loop: CASSSDSAPNYGYTF. The CDR3, as DNA: TGTGCCAGCAGTTCGGACAGTGCCCCTAACTATGGCTACACCTTC. This chain links TRBV27 with TRBJ1-2, with D perhaps matching TRBD1 (6 bases). The CDR3 contains 15 residues. CDR1 and CDR2 from the germline V gene are MNHEY and SMNVEV (reference sequence). The V gene lost 4 bases and the J gene lost 0 bases, with 12 bases spanning the gap.

This sequence joins TRBV20-1 and TRBJ2-1; 11 bases line up with TRBD1. CDR1 is DFQATT and CDR2 is SNEGSKA in the germline V gene (reference sequence). The CDR3 length is 15 residues. V lost 0 bases to trimming and J lost 10 bases; unmatched junction nucleotides: 8. This CDR3 reads CSARDVGQGANEQFF. DNA of the CDR3: TGCAGTGCTAGAGATGTAGGACAGGGGGCGAACGAGCAGTTCTTC.

The table lists this clonotype with many counts. The chain couples TRBV7-2 to TRBJ2-7, with D perhaps TRBD1 (6 bases). Per the germline V gene, CDR1 is SGHTA and CDR2 is FQGNSA. The CDR3 has 13 amino acids. V was cut by 5 bases and J by 3 bases, with 11 bases left in between. The DNA of the CDR3 is TGTGCCAGCAGCCTGGACAGATTCTACGAGCAGTACTTC. Translated: CASSLDRFYEQYF.

This clonotype has more than one count but fewer than ten. J is TRBJ2-2 and V is TRBV6-1; 9 nucleotides match TRBD1. J gave up 7 bases and V 6 bases, and 12 bases lay outside the gene matches. Germline V gives CDR1 MNHNS, CDR2 SASEGT. The CDR3 totals 16 residues. The CDR3 coding sequence is TGTGCCAGCAGACCCACCCCGACAGGGGGGTTCGGGGAGCTGTTTTTT. This translates into CASRPTPTGGFGELFF.

This chain uses TRBV2 with TRBJ2-3; TRBD1 or TRBD2 may be the D gene (5 bases each). Germline V gives CDR1 SNHLY, CDR2 FYNNEI. V was shortened by 8 bases and J by 2 bases, with 11 bases between the two germline ends. The CDR3 covers 13 residues. The CDR3 sequence is CASGEGFTDTQYF. The CDR3 coding sequence is TGTGCCAGCGGAGAGGGGTTCACAGATACGCAGTATTTT.

The chain links TRBV7-9 to TRBJ2-7; D tentatively fits TRBD1 or TRBD2 (5 bases each). Trimming pared 0 bases from V and 5 bases from J, leaving 11 bases between. This CDR3 region has 14 residues. The germline V gene encodes CDR1 SEHNR and CDR2 FQNEAQ (reference sequence). For the CDR3, the DNA is TGTGCCAGCAGCTTAGCGGCCGGGACCCACGAGCAGTACTTC. It codes for CASSLAAGTHEQYF. Drawing the rest from reference TRBV7-9 and TRBJ2-7, the complete variable domain is DTGVSQNPRHKITKRGQNVTFRCDPISEHNRLYWYRQTLGQGPEFLTYFQNEAQLEKSRLLSDRFSAERPKGSFSTLEIQRTEQGDSAMYLCASSLAAGTHEQYFGPGTRLTVT.

Remarks on this clonotype: With a much larger clone just one base away, this may be a read error. The J gene is TRBJ2-7, the V gene TRBV27; the match to TRBD1 covers 8 bases. After removal of 5 bases from V and 6 bases from J, the junction contained 3 bases not matched to a gene. The CDR3 has 12 amino acids. Germline loops: CDR1 MNHEY, CDR2 SMNVEV (reference sequence). Here the CDR3 DNA reads TGTGCCAGCAGTCGACAGGGGACCGAGCAGTACTTC. It specifies CASSRQGTEQYF.